A selection of T cell receptor beta chains follows, all from one sample in a study of control samples from healthy donors and cancer patients. Assay used: immunoSEQ multiplex PCR; TCRdb lists only in-frame clones, some missing. Among 110,000 or so clones listed, approximately 84% were seen once. Sequencing used blood. All receptors come from a man between 18 and 29 years old in good health. The CDR3 runs from the conserved cysteine through the conserved F or W. D genes are given only for firm matches. Some rows mark clone size as missing; the rest say once, few, many or name a class of expanded clone.

clone size	J gene	D gene	CDR3 length	V gene	CDR3 DNA	CDR3 protein
-	TRBJ1-6	-	15	TRBV3-1/TRBV3-2	TGTGCCAGCAGCCAAAGGGGTGGGTCAGGTTCACCCCTCCACTTT	CASSQRGGSGSPLHF
-	TRBJ1-3	TRBD1	15	TRBV28	TGTGCCAGCAGTCCGGCCGGGACAGGGAGGAACACCATATATTTT	CASSPAGTGRNTIYF
-	TRBJ2-5	TRBD2	17	TRBV9	TGTGCCAGCAGCGTAGGACTAGCGGGGGGAGTTAAAGAGACCCAGTACTTC	CASSVGLAGGVKETQYF
-	TRBJ2-3	TRBD2	16	TRBV19	TGTGCCAGTAGTCGGGGCGGGGCGGGGGGCTCAGATACGCAGTATTTT	CASSRGGAGGSDTQYF
-	TRBJ2-1	-	13	TRBV4-2	TGTGCCAGCAGCCAGGACTTATACAATGAGCAGTTCTTC	CASSQDLYNEQFF
-	TRBJ2-3	TRBD2	17	TRBV5-1	TGCGCCAGCAGCGAGACTAGCGGGGGGTTCAGCACAGATACGCAGTATTTT	CASSETSGGFSTDTQYF
-	TRBJ2-1	-	14	TRBV11-2	TGTGCCAGCAGCTTAGTACAGGGAACCAATGAGCAGTTCTTC	CASSLVQGTNEQFF
once	TRBJ1-3	-	13	TRBV6-6	TGTGCCAGCAATGAAAACTCTGGAAACACCATATATTTT	CASNENSGNTIYF
-	TRBJ2-3	-	14	TRBV5-1	TGCGCCAGCAGCCTAGGGTCTCTTCCAGATACGCAGTATTTT	CASSLGSLPDTQYF
-	TRBJ2-3	TRBD2	15	TRBV5-6	TGTGCCAGCAGCCGACTAGCGGGTTCCACAGATACGCAGTATTTT	CASSRLAGSTDTQYF
-	TRBJ1-6	-	15	TRBV2	TGTGCCAGCAGAGGACGGAGCTCCTATAATTCACCCCTCCACTTT	CASRGRSSYNSPLHF
-	TRBJ1-2	-	16	TRBV6-6	TGTGCCAGCAGTTACGAAGGGAGCAGGCGAAGCTATGGCTACACCTTC	CASSYEGSRRSYGYTF
-	TRBJ1-1	-	16	TRBV13	TGTGCCAGCAGCAATCCCCTGGAGAACAGGAACACTGAAGCTTTCTTT	CASSNPLENRNTEAFF
-	TRBJ2-7	TRBD2	15	TRBV9	TGTGCCAGCAGTCGAGGCGGGGGGGCCCTCTACGAGCAGTACTTC	CASSRGGGALYEQYF
-	TRBJ2-6	-	14	TRBV4-3	TGCGCCAGCAGCCCAGGGGAGGGGGCCAACGTCCTGACTTTC	CASSPGEGANVLTF
-	TRBJ1-2	-	13	TRBV28	TGTGCCAGCAGCGGACAGAAGTCCTATGGCTACACCTTC	CASSGQKSYGYTF
-	TRBJ1-5	-	14	TRBV25-1	TGTGCCAGCAGTGACAAACGGCTCAATCAGCCCCAGCATTTT	CASSDKRLNQPQHF
once	TRBJ2-2	-	18	TRBV23-1	TGCGCCAGCAGTCAACCTTCCCTTTTGAACTCCAACACCGGGGAGCTGTTTTTT	CASSQPSLLNSNTGELFF
-	TRBJ2-7	-	14	TRBV13	TGTGCCAGCAGCTTGGGGGGAACTGAGAACGAGCAGTACTTC	CASSLGGTENEQYF
-	TRBJ2-7	-	16	TRBV25-1	TGTGCCAGCAGTGAATTAGAGGGGGTTGGAGGTTACGAGCAGTACTTC	CASSELEGVGGYEQYF
-	TRBJ1-2	-	15	TRBV7-2	TGTGCCAGCAGCTTAGATCAGGGCTCGGGGTTTGGCTACGCCTTC	CASSLDQGSGFGYAF
once	TRBJ2-3	TRBD2	16	TRBV11-2	TGTGCCAGCAGCTCCAGTAGCGGGGGATCCACAGATACGCAGTATTTT	CASSSSSGGSTDTQYF
-	TRBJ2-1	-	14	TRBV11-2	TGTGCCAGCAGCTTAGATTACCCTCCCAATGAGCAGTTCTTC	CASSLDYPPNEQFF
-	TRBJ1-6	-	11	TRBV6-5	TGTGCCAGCGGAGGAGATTCACCCCTCCACTTT	CASGGDSPLHF
-	TRBJ1-1	-	12	TRBV25-1	TGTGCCAGCAGTGCGACAGGAAATGAAGCTTTCTTT	CASSATGNEAFF
-	TRBJ2-3	TRBD1	16	TRBV7-2	TGTGCCAGCAGCTCGAGTCCCGACAGGGTGGGTGATACGCAGTATTTT	CASSSSPDRVGDTQYF
once	TRBJ1-2	-	14	TRBV30	TGTGCCTGGAGTGTGGTTTCCGGGCGGGACGGCTACACCTTC	CAWSVVSGRDGYTF
-	TRBJ1-2	TRBD1	14	TRBV18	TGTGCCAGCTCACCAACCGGGACAGCCGATGGCTACACCTTC	CASSPTGTADGYTF
-	TRBJ2-5	TRBD2	18	TRBV4-2	TGTGCCAGCAGCCAAAGGGCTAGCGGGGGGGTAAGCCAAGAGACCCAGTACTTC	CASSQRASGGVSQETQYF
-	TRBJ1-4	-	16	TRBV5-1	TGCGCCAGCAGCTTGGGCAGACACTCAACTAATGAAAAACTGTTTTTT	CASSLGRHSTNEKLFF
few	TRBJ1-5	-	14	TRBV7-9	TGTGCCAGCAGCAGGATGGAGGTGGGAGAGCCCCAGCATTTT	CASSRMEVGEPQHF
-	TRBJ2-2	-	13	TRBV6-5	TGTGCCAGCAGTTCTGGGGGGATCGGGGAGCTGTTTTTT	CASSSGGIGELFF
-	TRBJ1-2	-	15	TRBV10-3	TGTGCCATCAGTGAAACCGGGGGAAGGAACTATGGCTACACCTTC	CAISETGGRNYGYTF
few	TRBJ2-2	-	16	TRBV18	TGTGCCAGCTCACCATGGGCAGGAATGAACACCGGGGAGCTGTTTTTT	CASSPWAGMNTGELFF
-	TRBJ1-5	-	15	TRBV28	TGTGCCAGCAGTCTTACACCGCCCAGCAATCAGCCCCAGCATTTT	CASSLTPPSNQPQHF
once	TRBJ1-1	-	12	TRBV10-3	TGTGCCTCAAGACGGGAGAACACTGAAGCTTTCTTT	CASRRENTEAFF
-	TRBJ1-2	-	14	TRBV24-1	TGTGCCACCAGTGATGGCAGGCCCTTCGGGGGCTACACCTTC	CATSDGRPFGGYTF
-	TRBJ1-5	-	12	TRBV28	TGTGCCAGCAGTTCTCTTTATCAGCCCCAGCATTTT	CASSSLYQPQHF
few	TRBJ2-3	-	13	TRBV11-1	TGTGCCAGCAGACCACAGGGTGCAGATACGCAGTATTTT	CASRPQGADTQYF
once	TRBJ1-1	TRBD1	16	TRBV4-1	TGCGCCAGCAGCCCTCGGGCAGGGGGCCGGAACACTGAAGCTTTCTTT	CASSPRAGGRNTEAFF
once	TRBJ2-1	-	13	TRBV27	TGTGCCAGCAGGCTGACAGTCTACAATGAGCAGTTCTTC	CASRLTVYNEQFF
-	TRBJ2-7	-	11	TRBV25-1	TGTGCCAGCAGTGATAGGTACGAGCAGTACTTC	CASSDRYEQYF
-	TRBJ2-2	TRBD1	19	TRBV11-3	TGTGCCAGCAGCTTAGCCCTAGGGGGCGGCCCTTCGAACACCGGGGAGCTGTTTTTT	CASSLALGGGPSNTGELFF
-	TRBJ1-5	TRBD1	14	TRBV19	TGTGCCAGTAGTCCACAGGGGGAAAATCAGCCCCAGCATTTT	CASSPQGENQPQHF
-	TRBJ1-3	-	14	TRBV7-8	TGTGCCAGCAGCTTGGGGGGGTCTGGAAACACCATATATTTT	CASSLGGSGNTIYF
-	TRBJ2-3	TRBD2	15	TRBV9	TGTGCCAGCAGCGTAGAAGGTAGCGGGGCCTATACGCAGTATTTT	CASSVEGSGAYTQYF
-	TRBJ2-3	TRBD2	15	TRBV4-1	TGCGCCAGCAGTAGCGGGGGTTGGGCCACAGATACGCAGTATTTT	CASSSGGWATDTQYF
-	TRBJ2-1	TRBD1	16	TRBV24-1	TGTGCCACCAGTGATTTTTCCGGGACAGGGGTCAATGAGCAGTTCTTC	CATSDFSGTGVNEQFF
few	TRBJ2-1	TRBD2	16	TRBV28	TGTGCCAGCAGACCCGTTTTAGGACTAGAGTACAATGAGCAGTTCTTC	CASRPVLGLEYNEQFF
once	TRBJ1-4	-	17	TRBV15	TGTGCCACCAGCAGAGAGAGGGTGACCTCAACTAATGAAAAACTGTTTTTT	CATSRERVTSTNEKLFF
-	TRBJ1-1	-	13	TRBV7-9	TGTGCCAGCAGCCTCTTGTCGGACACTGAAGCTTTCTTT	CASSLLSDTEAFF